This T cell receptor beta chain was sequenced during a study of blood T cells in healthy people across ages. Overall study: Template-switching capture recovered about one barcoded beta molecule per two T cells.

A second PCR, run for roughly 7 to 11 cycles, used a sample-barcoded 5' primer plus a J-beta primer mix. At least 2.5 million CDR3-containing paired-end reads were obtained per sample. Using its own MiXCR run on the 5' RACE reads, TCRdb lists one record per CDR3 protein. The profile shows hundreds of thousands of distinct CDR3 sequences, 58% of them singletons. Comments on this clonotype: What it recognizes is unknown.

Study findings and constraints: Roughly linear age-related decline in beta diversity appeared, significant by age 40.

Sequences were obtained from blood. The sequence was obtained from a man between 60 and 70 years old in good health.

CDR3 in DNA: TGTGCCAGTAGTCGTCATGAGGTCAATCAGCCCCAGCATTTT. This translates into CASSRHEVNQPQHF. The V call is TRBV19, the J call TRBJ1-5; D gene uncertain. Per germline, CDR1 LNHDA and CDR2 SQIVND (reference sequence). V was shortened by 5 bases and J by 3 bases, with 11 bases between the two germline ends. CDR3 length equals 14 residues.